The 25 T cell receptor beta chains below come from one sample, sequenced in a study of blood T cell repertoires in COVID-19 (dated by TCRdb to the early 2020s). The receptor library was made with the immunoSEQ multiplex PCR assay. TCRdb stores this immuneACCESS table with in-frame sequences only. Part of the clones is absent; in the studies checked, under half of the shortfall reflects unresolved V genes, and no reason is known for the rest. In all, the sample holds some 200,000 clones, and approximately 80% of those were seen once. Over 7% of the sample goes to the ten largest clones. What was sequenced was PBMCs or T cells enriched from blood (not recorded which). Source of these receptors: a woman aged 40 to 55 with acute COVID-19.

This clone was seen many times. CDR3 nucleotide sequence: TGTGCCAGCAGTTACTCAGAGAGGGGGCCTGGCTACACCTTC. Translated, it gives CASSYSERGPGYTF. The chain recombines TRBV6-5 with TRBJ1-2, with 7 bases fitting TRBD1. Unmatched junction bases numbered 5, after V lost 0 bases and J lost 7 bases. CDR3 length: 14 residues. CDR1 is MNHEY and CDR2 is SVGAGI in the germline V gene.

The rearrangement links TRBV5-6 to TRBJ2-1; 7 bases agree with TRBD1. The CDR3 has 14 amino acids. After removal of 3 bases from V and 0 bases from J, the junction contained 0 bases not matched to a gene. Germline lookup yields CDR1 SGHDT and CDR2 YYEEEE. CDR3 sequence (DNA): TGTGCCAGCAGCTGGGACAGCTCCTACAATGAGCAGTTCTTC. Residues: CASSWDSSYNEQFF.

This clone was found a few times. This chain joins TRBV7-8 and TRBJ2-1, with D tentatively TRBD2 (5 bases). Trimming pared 4 bases from V and 12 bases from J, leaving 16 bases between. The germline gives CDR1 SGHVS, CDR2 FQNEAQ. The CDR3 runs 13 residues. CDR3: CASSSNDLGGQFF. CDR3 nucleotide sequence: TGTGCCAGCAGCTCAAACGACCTAGGAGGGCAGTTCTTC. Drawing the rest from reference TRBV7-8 and TRBJ2-1, the complete variable domain is GAGVSQSPRYKVAKRGQDVALRCDPISGHVSLFWYQQALGQGPEFLTYFQNEAQLDKSGLPSDRFFAERPEGSVSTLKIQRTQQEDSAVYLCASSSNDLGGQFFGPGTRLTVL.

The chain uses TRBV14 and TRBJ2-7; maybe TRBD2 (6 bases). The CDR3 is 14 residues long. V lost 1 base to trimming and J lost 2 bases, with 9 bases between them. The germline V gene has CDR1 SGHDN and CDR2 FVKESK. Written as DNA, the CDR3 is TGTGCCAGCAGCCAAGGTGGAGGGACCTACGAGCAGTACTTC. This codes for CASSQGGGTYEQYF.

The chain carries TRBV30 and TRBJ1-4; 8 positions agree with TRBD1. CDR1 and CDR2 from the germline V gene are GTSNPN and SVGIG (reference sequence). The CDR3 extends over 15 amino acids. The V segment lost 3 bases and the J segment 2 bases; nucleotides outside the gene matches: 5. The chain's CDR3 is CAWRTGGTTNEKLFF. The CDR3 DNA follows: TGTGCCTGGAGAACAGGGGGGACGACTAATGAAAAACTGTTTTTT.

The chain couples TRBV28 to TRBJ1-3, with a possible D match to TRBD1 (6 bases). This CDR3 is built from 17 residues. Per the germline V gene, CDR1 is MDHEN and CDR2 is SYDVKM. With 5 bases removed from V and 4 bases from J, the gap between germline ends came to 21 bases. The CDR3, as DNA: TGTGCCAGCAGTCCCCGACAGGCCGCTCCGGCGGGAAACACCATATATTTT. Its translation is CASSPRQAAPAGNTIYF.

The chain employs TRBV7-2 and TRBJ1-1; a possible D gene is TRBD1 (6 bases). The CDR3 sequence is 13 residues long. With 6 bases removed from V and 1 base from J, the gap between germline ends came to 9 bases. CDR1 and CDR2 from the germline V gene are SGHTA and FQGNSA. In nucleotides, the CDR3 is TGTGCCAGCAGTTTGACAGGGAACACTGAAGCTTTCTTT. Protein product: CASSLTGNTEAFF.

V is TRBV11-3 and J is TRBJ1-1; perhaps TRBD1 as D (5 bases). V lost 1 base to trimming and J lost 5 bases, with 8 bases between them. The CDR3 is 13 amino acids. CDR1 is SGHNT and CDR2 is YENEEA in the germline V gene. The CDR3 bases are TGTGCCAGCAGCTTAGTGCGGGGGACTGAAGCTTTCTTT. Protein product: CASSLVRGTEAFF.

This chain uses TRBV28 with TRBJ1-3, with D unclear. Trimming shortened V by 6 bases and J by 1 base, and 16 bases separated the two germline ends. The CDR3 loop spans 16 amino acids. Germline-derived CDR1 and CDR2 are MDHEN and SYDVKM. In DNA, the CDR3 is TGTGCCAGCAGAGGATTTATATCCAGGTCTGGAAACACCATATATTTT. This translates into CASRGFISRSGNTIYF.

Here the CDR3 reads CASSSGETQYF. The DNA of the CDR3 is TGTGCCAGCAGTTCGGGGGAGACCCAGTACTTC. The J gene is TRBJ2-5, the V gene TRBV12-3 or TRBV12-4, with D tentatively TRBD2 (5 bases). With 4 bases removed from V and 5 bases from J, the gap between germline ends came to 5 bases. The CDR3 is 11 amino acids.

V gene TRBV6-1 combines with J gene TRBJ1-3, with TRBD1 as a possible D gene (6 bases). V shed 5 bases and J shed 3 bases, with 14 bases lying between them. Germline V gene lookup returns CDR1 MNHNS and CDR2 SASEGT. CDR3 length equals 15 residues. CDR3 loop: CASSPQDRIGNTIYF. CDR3 sequence (DNA): TGTGCCAGCAGTCCCCAAGACAGGATTGGAAACACCATATATTTT.

The rearrangement links TRBV28 to TRBJ1-3; no reliable D call. Trimming shortened V by 6 bases and J by 2 bases, and 5 bases separated the two germline ends. The germline V gene has CDR1 MDHEN and CDR2 SYDVKM. The CDR3 has 12 residues. CDR3: CASRGAGNTIYF. As DNA, the CDR3 is TGTGCCAGCAGGGGAGCTGGAAACACCATATATTTT.

The rearrangement joins TRBV15 to TRBJ1-5; D is unresolved. Per germline, CDR1 LNHNV and CDR2 YYDKDF (reference sequence). V lost 0 bases and J lost 1, with 4 bases in between. The CDR3 has 14 amino acids. The CDR3 region has the DNA TGTGCCACCAGCAGAGATCTCAGCAATCAGCCCCAGCATTTT. Translated: CATSRDLSNQPQHF.

This clone has more than one count but fewer than ten. This sequence joins TRBV18 and TRBJ1-2; 8 bases line up with TRBD1. Trimming at V came to 2 bases and at J to 3 bases, leaving 8 bases not matched to a gene. The length of the CDR3 is 16 residues. Germline-derived CDR1 and CDR2 are KGHSH and LQKENI. The DNA of the CDR3 is TGTGCCAGCTCACCATTTTTCACAGGGGGAGACTATGGCTACACCTTC. It codes for CASSPFFTGGDYGYTF.

The V call is TRBV28, the J call TRBJ1-5, with a weak D call TRBD1 (5 bases). This CDR3 is built from 15 residues. Germline V gene sequence: CDR1 MDHEN, CDR2 SYDVKM. V lost 3 bases and J 0 bases, leaving 9 bases between the germline ends. CDR3 DNA: TGTGCCAGCAGTTTGGGGCGGCTTAGCAATCAGCCCCAGCATTTT. Its protein is CASSLGRLSNQPQHF.

The chain couples TRBV7-8 to TRBJ2-7; the match to TRBD2 covers 14 bases. The CDR3 is 16 residues long. CDR1 SGHVS and CDR2 FQNEAQ come from the germline V gene. V gave up 3 bases and J gave up 3 bases; unmatched junction bases: 4. The CDR3 DNA is TGTGCCAGCAGCTTGGGACTAGCGGGAGTACTCTACGAGCAGTACTTC. Translated: CASSLGLAGVLYEQYF.

This chain uses TRBV18 with TRBJ1-1; D may be TRBD1 (6 bases). V was clipped by 8 bases and J by 8 bases, with 15 bases between them. From germline, CDR1 is KGHSH and CDR2 LQKENI. CDR3 length: 12 residues. In DNA, the CDR3 is TGTGCCAGCGCTTGGGGGGGCGAAGAAGCTTTCTTT. Translated: CASAWGGEEAFF.

This chain joins TRBV7-9 and TRBJ1-3, with 7 bases matching TRBD1. J lost 0 bases, V lost 5 bases, and 10 bases had no gene match. Germline V gives CDR1 SEHNR, CDR2 FQNEAQ (reference sequence). The CDR3 sequence is 17 residues long. The CDR3 sequence: CASSPTAGGPSGNTIYF. The CDR3, as DNA: TGTGCCAGCAGCCCCACGGCAGGGGGGCCCTCTGGAAACACCATATATTTT.

The chain employs TRBV28 and TRBJ1-1, with 12 bases lining up with TRBD1. The germline V gene has CDR1 MDHEN and CDR2 SYDVKM. The CDR3 runs to 16 residues. J gave up 1 base and V 8 bases, and 8 bases lay outside the gene matches. Here the CDR3 reads CASVGTGGAGNTEAFF. The CDR3 bases are TGTGCCAGCGTGGGGACAGGGGGCGCGGGGAACACTGAAGCTTTCTTT. Full variable domain (outside the CDR3, taken from reference TRBV28 and TRBJ1-1): DVKVTQSSRYLVKRTGEKVFLECVQDMDHENMFWYRQDPGLGLRLIYFSYDVKMKEKGDIPEGYSVSREKKERFSLILESASTNQTSMYLCASVGTGGAGNTEAFFGQGTRLTVV.

This chain links TRBV18 with TRBJ1-6; D might be TRBD1 (6 bases). The V end lost 6 bases, the J end lost 7 bases, and 10 bases lay between the germline ends. The CDR3 contains 13 residues. Germline-derived CDR1 and CDR2 are KGHSH and LQKENI. DNA for the CDR3: TGTGCCAGCTCCTCAGGGGACAATTCACCCCTCCACTTT. Its translation is CASSSGDNSPLHF.

This clone appeared a few times. The chain has TRBV19 and TRBJ1-1; 7 nucleotides line up with TRBD1. V lost 3 bases, J lost 1 base, and 11 bases stayed unmatched. The CDR3 is 17 residues long. CDR1 and CDR2 from the germline V gene are LNHDA and SQIVND (reference sequence). The CDR3 sequence: CASSIRGLRTTNTEAFF. The DNA of the CDR3 is TGTGCCAGTAGTATTAGGGGGCTCAGGACGACGAACACTGAAGCTTTCTTT.

The V call is TRBV28, the J call TRBJ1-1; TRBD1 is a possible D gene (6 bases). CDR1 MDHEN and CDR2 SYDVKM come from the germline V gene. CDR3 size: 13 residues. Deletions cut 9 bases from V and 2 bases from J, with 13 bases between. The CDR3 sequence is CASSTGDNTEAFF. In DNA form, the CDR3 reads TGTGCCAGTTCGACAGGTGATAACACTGAAGCTTTCTTT.

This clone was seen more than once but under ten times. Other DNA sequences from this sample encode an identical CDR3 as well. The rearrangement joins TRBV29-1 to TRBJ1-1, with TRBD1 matching over 8 bases. This CDR3 has 13 amino acids. With 4 bases clipped from V and 1 base from J, the junction kept 2 bases outside the gene matches. The germline V gene has CDR1 SQVTM and CDR2 ANQGSEA. The CDR3 is CSVVQGGNTEAFF. CDR3 DNA: TGCAGCGTTGTACAGGGGGGGAACACTGAAGCTTTCTTT.

The chain recombines TRBV3-1 (or the pseudogene TRBV3-2) with TRBJ2-7; 7 bases fit TRBD2. The CDR3 contains 14 residues. Germline V gene lookup returns CDR1 LGHDT and CDR2 YNNKEL (reference sequence). Germline trimming cut 3 bases from V and 0 bases from J; bases unmatched to any gene: 2. The CDR3 spells CASSQRGSSYEQYF. The DNA for the CDR3 is TGTGCCAGCAGCCAGCGGGGGTCCTCCTACGAGCAGTACTTC.

This clone was detected only a few times. This CDR3 is CATSVTGGPETQYF. DNA for the CDR3: TGTGCCACCAGTGTGACAGGGGGCCCGGAGACCCAGTACTTC. The rearrangement joins TRBV24-1 to TRBJ2-5; 10 bases map to TRBD1. Germline V gives CDR1 KGHDR, CDR2 SFDVKD. With V trimmed by 5 bases and J by 5 bases, 4 bases remained unmatched. The CDR3 covers 14 residues.